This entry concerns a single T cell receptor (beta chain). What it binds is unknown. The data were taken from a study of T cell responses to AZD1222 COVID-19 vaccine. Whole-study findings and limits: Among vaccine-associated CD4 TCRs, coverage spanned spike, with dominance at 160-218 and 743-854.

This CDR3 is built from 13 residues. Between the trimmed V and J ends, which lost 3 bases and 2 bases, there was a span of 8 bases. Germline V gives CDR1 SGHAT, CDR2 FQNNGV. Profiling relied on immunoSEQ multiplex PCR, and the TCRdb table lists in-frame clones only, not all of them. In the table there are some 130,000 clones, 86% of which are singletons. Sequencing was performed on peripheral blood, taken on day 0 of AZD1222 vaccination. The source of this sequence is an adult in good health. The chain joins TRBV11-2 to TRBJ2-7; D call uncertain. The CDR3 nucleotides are TGTGCCAGCAGCTTCACAGAAGCCTACGAGCAGTACTTC. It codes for CASSFTEAYEQYF.